The 17 T cell receptor beta chains below were found in one sample sequenced in a study of beta chain features in type 1 diabetes. Sequenced material consisted of expressed TCRB transcripts (all of the isolated RNA was reverse transcribed). The assay was immunoSEQ multiplex PCR, and TCRdb's table has in-frame clones only and misses some. The repertoire includes about 900,000 clones, 15% to 20% of them detected once, and roughly 0.025% sits in the top ten. Sequenced: naive CD4+ T cells from blood. These receptors were taken from a woman in her late teens or twenties in good health.

This clone was seen only a few times. The V gene is TRBV21-1, the J gene TRBJ2-5; the table names TRBD1, a call not compared with the DNA. TRBV21-1 has pseudogene status. The CDR3 runs to 14 residues. The CDR3 DNA reads TGTGCCAGCAGCAATACAGGGCCAGGAGAGACCCAGTACTTC. This encodes CASSNTGPGETQYF.

The genes are TRBV27 and TRBJ2-1, with TRBD1 identical over 8 bases. The CDR3 covers 16 residues. Germline V gives CDR1 MNHEY, CDR2 SMNVEV (reference sequence). Unmatched junction bases numbered 10, after V lost 7 bases and J lost 2 bases. The CDR3 sequence is CASNLSPGQAYNEQFF. CDR3 nucleotide sequence: TGTGCCAGCAACCTAAGTCCGGGACAGGCCTACAATGAGCAGTTCTTC.

This clone was picked up a small number of times. This chain connects TRBV28 to TRBJ2-7; D is possibly TRBD1 or TRBD2 (5 bases each). V lost 4 bases, J lost 0 bases, and 13 bases lay in between. CDR3 length equals 15 residues. Germline V gene sequence: CDR1 MDHEN, CDR2 SYDVKM. CDR3: CASSSPGTSSYEQYF. The CDR3 DNA reads as TGTGCCAGCAGTTCCCCCGGGACCTCCTCCTACGAGCAGTACTTC.

The genes are TRBV10-1 and TRBJ2-1; a possible D gene is TRBD2 (5 bases). The germline V and J ends were trimmed by 3 bases and 6 bases, with 18 bases remaining between them. The length of the CDR3 is 16 residues. Germline CDR1 is WNHNN and CDR2 is SYGVQD (reference sequence). CDR3 protein: CASSDGRESRFNEQFF. CDR3 sequence (DNA): TGCGCCAGCAGTGATGGAAGGGAGTCCCGGTTCAATGAGCAGTTCTTC.

The chain joins TRBV25-1 to TRBJ2-5; no definite D call. V was trimmed by 4 bases and J by 4 bases, leaving 7 bases between them. The CDR3 runs to 12 residues. CDR1 and CDR2 (germline): MGHDK, SYGVNS. The chain's CDR3 is CASSGDLETQYF. As DNA, the CDR3 is TGTGCCAGCAGTGGCGATTTAGAGACCCAGTACTTC. The full variable domain, its missing parts supplied by reference TRBV25-1 and TRBJ2-5, is EADIYQTPRYLVIGTGKKITLECSQTMGHDKMYWYQQDPGMELHLIHYSYGVNSTEKGDLSSESTVSRIRTEHFPLTLESARPSHTSQYLCASSGDLETQYFGPGTRLLVL.

The chain is built from TRBV19 and TRBJ1-2, with 9 bases that match TRBD1. CDR1 is LNHDA and CDR2 is SQIVND in the germline V gene (reference sequence). The V and J ends lost 5 bases and 1 base, in that order; junction bases with no gene match: 11. The CDR3 sequence is 17 residues long. The CDR3 DNA follows: TGTGCCAGTAGTCCACCGCCCACAGGGGGCAGTAACTATGGCTACACCTTC. This sequence encodes CASSPPPTGGSNYGYTF.

This chain joins TRBV7-3 and TRBJ2-1; 9 positions match TRBD2. Germline V gives CDR1 SGHTA, CDR2 FQGTGA. V lost 5 bases to trimming and J lost 2 bases; unmatched junction nucleotides: 4. The CDR3 sequence is 15 residues long. For the CDR3, the DNA is TGTGCCAGCAGCGAAGCGGGAGGCACCTACAATGAGCAGTTCTTC. As protein: CASSEAGGTYNEQFF.

The V call is TRBV28, the J call TRBJ2-3; 9 positions match TRBD2. Germline V gives CDR1 MDHEN, CDR2 SYDVKM. This CDR3 has 16 amino acids. The V gene end was trimmed by 5 bases and the J gene end by 2 bases; junction bases not matched to a gene: 8. CDR3 bases: TGTGCCAGCAGTCCCGCTTCTAGCGGGAACACAGATACGCAGTATTTT. This gives the protein CASSPASSGNTDTQYF.

The chain links TRBV28 to TRBJ1-2, with D maybe TRBD1 (6 bases). Trimming took 2 bases from V and 1 from J, leaving 14 bases between them. Germline lookup yields CDR1 MDHEN and CDR2 SYDVKM. There are 16 residues in the CDR3. CDR3 nucleotides: TGTGCCAGCAGTTTAACCCGGACAGCGGGTAACTATGGCTACACCTTC. This sequence encodes CASSLTRTAGNYGYTF.

This clone occurred a few times. The chain has TRBV5-1 and TRBJ2-3, with 8 bases matching TRBD1. Germline values: CDR1 SGHRS, CDR2 YFSETQ. With V trimmed by 4 bases and J by 6 bases, 7 bases remained unmatched. The CDR3 extends over 14 amino acids. DNA for the CDR3: TGCGCCAGCAGCACCGGACAGGGTGGGGATACGCAGTATTTT. Translated, it gives CASSTGQGGDTQYF.

This rearrangement joins TRBV4-1 to TRBJ2-1; no clear D. The V gene lost 1 base and the J gene lost 5 bases, with 30 bases spanning the gap. The CDR3 consists of 21 residues. Germline V gives CDR1 MGHRA, CDR2 YSYEKL. The CDR3 DNA reads as TGCGCCAGCAGCCAAGTGTCACGAGTCTGGGGTAGGGCATATCGGGACAATGAGCAGTTCTTC. It codes for CASSQVSRVWGRAYRDNEQFF.

This rearrangement joins TRBV28 to TRBJ2-1; 14 bases map to TRBD2. CDR3 length equals 14 residues. Germline CDR1 and CDR2: MDHEN and SYDVKM. The V segment lost 6 bases and the J segment 7 bases; nucleotides outside the gene matches: 2. The CDR3 spells CASRWTSGRNEQFF. CDR3 nucleotide sequence: TGTGCCAGCAGGTGGACTAGCGGGAGGAATGAGCAGTTCTTC. Together with reference TRBV28 and TRBJ2-1, the CDR3 gives the full variable domain: DVKVTQSSRYLVKRTGEKVFLECVQDMDHENMFWYRQDPGLGLRLIYFSYDVKMKEKGDIPEGYSVSREKKERFSLILESASTNQTSMYLCASRWTSGRNEQFFGPGTRLTVL.

The V call is TRBV25-1, the J call TRBJ2-1, with 10 bases fitting TRBD1. This CDR3 has 14 amino acids. CDR1 and CDR2 (germline): MGHDK, SYGVNS. The V and J ends lost 3 bases and 10 bases, in that order; junction bases with no gene match: 6. The CDR3 here is CASSEGDRGWEQFF. The CDR3 nucleotides are TGTGCCAGCAGTGAGGGGGACAGGGGTTGGGAGCAGTTCTTC.

This clone was detected only a few times. The chain links TRBV7-9 to TRBJ1-2; 10 bases match TRBD1. The CDR3 has 16 amino acids. CDR1 and CDR2 from the germline V gene are SEHNR and FQNEAQ (reference sequence). With 6 bases clipped from V and 1 base from J, the junction kept 8 bases outside the gene matches. The CDR3 DNA reads as TGTGCCAGCAGGCATGTGACAGGGGGCCTTAACTATGGCTACACCTTC. Amino acids: CASRHVTGGLNYGYTF.

This clone was counted a few times. This rearrangement joins TRBV5-1 to TRBJ2-3, with TRBD1 matching 8 bases. In germline, CDR1 is SGHRS, CDR2 YFSETQ. V lost 4 bases, J lost 3 bases, and 4 bases stayed unmatched. There are 14 residues in the CDR3. The DNA of the CDR3 is TGCGCCAGCAGCACGGACAGGGCGACAGATACGCAGTATTTT. This encodes CASSTDRATDTQYF.

This clone was detected only a few times. The chain joins TRBV6-5 to TRBJ1-1; a weak D match, TRBD1 (6 bases). Germline V gene data show CDR1 as MNHEY and CDR2 as SVGAGI. Trimming shortened V by 6 bases and J by 7 bases, and 18 bases separated the two germline ends. The CDR3 has 14 amino acids. The CDR3 loop reads CASSPTGGPIEAFF. The CDR3 DNA follows: TGTGCCAGCAGCCCAACGGGGGGCCCGATTGAAGCTTTCTTT.

This clone has more than one count but fewer than ten. The CDR3 DNA reads as TGTGCCAGCAGTGGGGACCCCTCCTATGGCTACACCTTC. Translating it yields CASSGDPSYGYTF. The chain links TRBV28 to TRBJ1-2; possible D gene TRBD1, 5 bases. Germline V gene lookup returns CDR1 MDHEN and CDR2 SYDVKM. V was clipped by 5 bases and J by 4 bases, with 11 bases between them. CDR3 size: 13 residues.